The clone carrying this T cell receptor beta chain appeared once. The antigen is not known. V gave up 6 bases and J gave up 5 bases; unmatched junction bases: 9. This CDR3 spans 13 amino acids. Germline CDR1 SQVTM, CDR2 ANQGSEA. After constant-region reverse-primer amplification, full-length variable regions underwent semi-nested PCR with Nested Universal Primer A. TCRdb fed the 5' RACE reads into MiXCR, producing one record per CDR3 protein. The sample gives around 50,000 distinct CDR3 sequences, around a quarter of which show up once; 3% to 3.5% is in the top ten. Memory CD4+ cells were defined as CD4+CD45RO+CD25-. Overall study findings and caveats: Tumor Treg TCRs overlapped most with tumor naive CD4+ cells. Tumor memory CD4+ T cell TCR gene usage clustered with blood and lymph node memory CD4+ cells and lymph node naive CD4+ cells.

The TCR sequence derives from a female donor with breast cancer. The chain has TRBV29-1 and TRBJ1-2, with 7 bases aligning to TRBD1. The sequenced material came from tumor-infiltrating memory CD4+ T cells sorted from the breast tumor. Subset denoted: memory CD4+ T cells, CD4+CD45RO+CD25-. Here the CDR3 DNA reads TGCAGCGTCCCGAGGACAGGCAATTATGGCTACACCTTC. As protein: CSVPRTGNYGYTF. The variable domain in full, completed from reference TRBV29-1 and TRBJ1-2, reads SAVISQKPSRDICQRGTSLTIQCQVDSQVTMMFWYRQQPGQSLTLIATANQGSEATYESGFVIDKFPISRPNLTFSTLTVSNMSPEDSSIYLCSVPRTGNYGYTFGSGTRLTVV.